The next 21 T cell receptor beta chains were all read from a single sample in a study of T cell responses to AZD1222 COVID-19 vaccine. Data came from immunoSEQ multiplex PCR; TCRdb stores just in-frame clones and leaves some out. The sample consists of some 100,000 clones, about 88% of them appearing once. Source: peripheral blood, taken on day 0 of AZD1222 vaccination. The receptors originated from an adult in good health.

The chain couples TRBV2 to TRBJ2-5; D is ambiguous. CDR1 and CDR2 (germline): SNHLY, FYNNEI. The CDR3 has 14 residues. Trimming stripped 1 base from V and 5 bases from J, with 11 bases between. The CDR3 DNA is TGTGCCAGCAGTGAAGATCTGGGAATGGAGACCCAGTACTTC. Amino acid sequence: CASSEDLGMETQYF.

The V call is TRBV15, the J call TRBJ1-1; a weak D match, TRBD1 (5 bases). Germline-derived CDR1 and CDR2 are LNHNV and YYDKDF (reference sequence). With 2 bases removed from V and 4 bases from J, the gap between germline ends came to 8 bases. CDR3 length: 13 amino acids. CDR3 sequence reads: CATSRRRGTEAFF. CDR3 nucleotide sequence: TGTGCCACCAGCAGAAGGAGGGGCACTGAAGCTTTCTTT.

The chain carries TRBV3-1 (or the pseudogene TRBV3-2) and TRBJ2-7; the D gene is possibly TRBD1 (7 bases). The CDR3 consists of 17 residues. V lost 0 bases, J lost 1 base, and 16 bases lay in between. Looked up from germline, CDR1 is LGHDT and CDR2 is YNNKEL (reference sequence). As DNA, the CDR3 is TGTGCCAGCAGCCAAGATGGAGGGGGCATTTCTTCCTACGAGCAGTACTTC. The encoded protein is CASSQDGGGISSYEQYF.

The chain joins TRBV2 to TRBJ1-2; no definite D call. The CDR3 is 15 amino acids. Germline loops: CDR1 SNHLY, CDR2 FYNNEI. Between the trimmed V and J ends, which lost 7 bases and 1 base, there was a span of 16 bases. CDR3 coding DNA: TGTGCCAGCACTAGAATGCGGGTGAATAACTATGGCTACACCTTC. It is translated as CASTRMRVNNYGYTF.

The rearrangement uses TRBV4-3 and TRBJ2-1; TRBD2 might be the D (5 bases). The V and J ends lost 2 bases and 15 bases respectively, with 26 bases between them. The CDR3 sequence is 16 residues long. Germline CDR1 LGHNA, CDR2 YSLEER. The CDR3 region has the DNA TGCGCCAGCAGCCAAAGGTTTAGTAGCCCGGGGAGTTTCCCGTTCTTC. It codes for CASSQRFSSPGSFPFF.

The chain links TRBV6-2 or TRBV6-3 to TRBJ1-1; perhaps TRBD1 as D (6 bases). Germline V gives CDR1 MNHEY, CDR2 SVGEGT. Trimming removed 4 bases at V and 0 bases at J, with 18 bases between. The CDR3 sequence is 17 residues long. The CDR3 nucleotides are TGTGCCAGCAGTTTGGGAGCGGGGGCCGACATGAACACTGAAGCTTTCTTT. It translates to CASSLGAGADMNTEAFF.

CDR3 region: CASSRSRGYTEAFF. The CDR3 DNA is TGTGCCAGCAGCCGCTCCAGGGGTTACACTGAAGCTTTCTTT. This chain joins TRBV3-1 (or the pseudogene TRBV3-2) and TRBJ1-1, with D possibly being TRBD1 (6 bases). V was shortened by 4 bases and J by 3 bases, with 12 bases between the two germline ends. CDR1 LGHDT and CDR2 YNNKEL come from the germline V gene (reference sequence). This CDR3 has 14 amino acids.

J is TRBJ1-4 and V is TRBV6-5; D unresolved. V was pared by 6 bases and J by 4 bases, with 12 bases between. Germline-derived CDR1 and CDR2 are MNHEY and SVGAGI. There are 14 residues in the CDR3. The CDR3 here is CASSRPEVNEKLFF. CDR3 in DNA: TGTGCCAGCAGCCGGCCGGAAGTTAATGAAAAACTGTTTTTT.

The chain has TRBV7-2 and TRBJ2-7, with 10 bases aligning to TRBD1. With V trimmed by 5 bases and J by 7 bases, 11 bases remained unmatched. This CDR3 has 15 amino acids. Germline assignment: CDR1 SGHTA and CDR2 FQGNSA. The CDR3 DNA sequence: TGTGCCAGCAGCCACATCGGGACAGGGGTTCGTGAGCAGTACTTC. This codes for CASSHIGTGVREQYF.

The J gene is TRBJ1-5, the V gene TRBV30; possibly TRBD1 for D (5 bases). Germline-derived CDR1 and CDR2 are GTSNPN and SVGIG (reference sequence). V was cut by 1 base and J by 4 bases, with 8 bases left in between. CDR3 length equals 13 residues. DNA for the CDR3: TGTGCCTGGAGTGGACAGCCGAATCAGCCCCAGCATTTT. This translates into CAWSGQPNQPQHF.

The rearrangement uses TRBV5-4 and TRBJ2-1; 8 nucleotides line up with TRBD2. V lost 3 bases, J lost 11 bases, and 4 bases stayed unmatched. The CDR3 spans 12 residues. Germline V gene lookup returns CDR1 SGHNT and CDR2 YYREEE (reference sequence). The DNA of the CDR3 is TGTGCCAGCAGCTCTGCGGGGGGAAAGCAGTTCTTC. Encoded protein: CASSSAGGKQFF.

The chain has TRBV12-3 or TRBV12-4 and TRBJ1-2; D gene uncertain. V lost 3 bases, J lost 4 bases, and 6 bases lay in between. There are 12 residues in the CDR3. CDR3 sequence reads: CASSLWTYGYTF. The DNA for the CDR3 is TGTGCCAGCAGTTTGTGGACCTATGGCTACACCTTC.

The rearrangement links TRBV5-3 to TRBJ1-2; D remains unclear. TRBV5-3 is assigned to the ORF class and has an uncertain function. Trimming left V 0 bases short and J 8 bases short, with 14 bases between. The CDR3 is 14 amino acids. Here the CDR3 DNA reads TGTGCCAGAAGCTTGGAAAACAGATCGAGGGGCTACACCTTC. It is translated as CARSLENRSRGYTF.

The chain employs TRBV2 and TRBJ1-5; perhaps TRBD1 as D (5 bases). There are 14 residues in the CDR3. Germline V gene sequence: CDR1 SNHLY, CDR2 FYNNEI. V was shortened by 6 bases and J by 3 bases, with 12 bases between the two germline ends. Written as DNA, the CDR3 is TGTGCCAGCAGGGGAGACAGCTCCAATCAGCCCCAGCATTTT. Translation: CASRGDSSNQPQHF.

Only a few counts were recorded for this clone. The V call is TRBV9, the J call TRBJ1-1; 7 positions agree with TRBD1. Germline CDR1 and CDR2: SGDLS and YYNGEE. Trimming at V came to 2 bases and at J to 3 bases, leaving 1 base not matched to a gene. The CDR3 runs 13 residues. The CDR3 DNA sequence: TGTGCCAGCAGCGTGGGACAGTACACTGAAGCTTTCTTT. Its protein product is CASSVGQYTEAFF.

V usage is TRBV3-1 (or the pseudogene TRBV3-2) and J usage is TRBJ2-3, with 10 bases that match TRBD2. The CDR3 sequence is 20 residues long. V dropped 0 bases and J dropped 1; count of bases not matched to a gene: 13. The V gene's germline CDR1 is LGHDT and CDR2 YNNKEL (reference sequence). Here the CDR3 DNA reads TGTGCCAGCAGCCAAGAGCTGCTAGCGGGGGCCCGCGGTGGCACAGATACGCAGTATTTT. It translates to CASSQELLAGARGGTDTQYF.

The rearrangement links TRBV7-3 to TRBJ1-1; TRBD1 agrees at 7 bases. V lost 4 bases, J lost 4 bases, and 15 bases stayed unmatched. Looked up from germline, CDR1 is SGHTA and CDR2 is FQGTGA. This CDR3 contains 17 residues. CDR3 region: CASSYRDRKLPGTEAFF. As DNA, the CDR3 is TGTGCCAGCAGCTACCGGGACAGAAAGCTGCCGGGCACTGAAGCTTTCTTT.

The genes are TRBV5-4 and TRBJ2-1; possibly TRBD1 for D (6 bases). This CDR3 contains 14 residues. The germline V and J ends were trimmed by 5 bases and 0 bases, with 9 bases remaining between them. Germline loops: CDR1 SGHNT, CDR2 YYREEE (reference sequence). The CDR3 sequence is CASSIRGSYNEQFF. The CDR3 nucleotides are TGTGCCAGCAGTATCAGGGGCTCCTACAATGAGCAGTTCTTC.

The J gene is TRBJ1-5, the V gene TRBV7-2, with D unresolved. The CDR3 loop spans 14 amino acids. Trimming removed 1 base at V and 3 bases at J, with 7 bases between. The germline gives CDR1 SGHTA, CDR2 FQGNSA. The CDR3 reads CASSLGRVNQPQHF. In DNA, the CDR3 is TGTGCCAGCAGCTTAGGACGGGTCAATCAGCCCCAGCATTTT.

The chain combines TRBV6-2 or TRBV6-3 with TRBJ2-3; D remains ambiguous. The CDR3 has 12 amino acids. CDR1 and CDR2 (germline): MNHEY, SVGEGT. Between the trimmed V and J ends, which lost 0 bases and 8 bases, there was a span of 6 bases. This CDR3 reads CASSYSVVTQYF. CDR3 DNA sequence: TGTGCCAGCAGTTACTCGGTGGTTACGCAGTATTTT.

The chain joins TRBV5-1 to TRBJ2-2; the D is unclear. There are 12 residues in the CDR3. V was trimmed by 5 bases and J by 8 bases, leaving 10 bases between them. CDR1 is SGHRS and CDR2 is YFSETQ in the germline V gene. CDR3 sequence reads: CASRPAVGELFF. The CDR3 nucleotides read TGCGCCAGCAGACCCGCGGTGGGGGAGCTGTTTTTT.